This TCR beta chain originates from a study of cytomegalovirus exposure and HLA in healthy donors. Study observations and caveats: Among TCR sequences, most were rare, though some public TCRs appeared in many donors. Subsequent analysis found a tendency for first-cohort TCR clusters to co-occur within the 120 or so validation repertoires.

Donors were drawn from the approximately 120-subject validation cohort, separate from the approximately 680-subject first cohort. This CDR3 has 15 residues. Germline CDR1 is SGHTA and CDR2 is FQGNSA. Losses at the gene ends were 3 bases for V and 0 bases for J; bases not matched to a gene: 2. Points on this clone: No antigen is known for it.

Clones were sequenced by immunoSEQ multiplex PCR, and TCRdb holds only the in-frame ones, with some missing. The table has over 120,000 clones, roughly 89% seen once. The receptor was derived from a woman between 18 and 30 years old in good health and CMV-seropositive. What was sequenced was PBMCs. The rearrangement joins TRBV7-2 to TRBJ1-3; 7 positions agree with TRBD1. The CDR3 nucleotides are TGTGCCAGCAGCTTGGGACAGAGCTCTGGAAACACCATATATTTT. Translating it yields CASSLGQSSGNTIYF.